What follows is one T cell receptor beta chain and its context. This sample stems from a study of blood T cell repertoires in COVID-19. About the study: The cDNA or gDNA used as material had been derived from T cells, B-cell-depleted T cells, or PBMCs.

CDR3 length equals 15 residues. The ends were cut back, 5 bases at V and 1 base at J, with 14 bases in the middle. Germline CDR1 reads MNHEY; CDR2 reads SVGAGI. Ages ranged from about 18 to 89 years, with residence in some 25 US areas. Cohort placement rested on clinical history that participants reported themselves. Authors' methods: Reference gene primer amplification gave nucleated cell count estimates. Some clones are missing from TCRdb's copy, which holds only in-frame ones; the method was immunoSEQ multiplex PCR. Clone size and the V and J calls come from that table; the DNA yielded D and trimming. The sample includes 210,000 or so clones, about four fifths seen only once; the top ten take about 2%.

This TCR came from a man in his sixties who had recovered from COVID-19. The chain recombines TRBV6-5 with TRBJ1-2; D perhaps matches TRBD1 (5 bases). The specimen sequenced was PBMCs or T cells enriched from blood (not recorded which). The CDR3 protein is CASSRGDGYNYGYTF. For the CDR3, the DNA is TGTGCCAGCAGTCGCGGGGACGGATATAACTATGGCTACACCTTC.